A single sample gave rise to the 4 T cell receptor beta chains below, sequenced in a study of regulatory T cells in long-lasting Graves disease. Regarding time point: newly diagnosed GD, antithyroid drugs for less than 3 months. The TCR library used RNA extracted from PBMCs. Library construction for TCR beta used iRepertoire HTBI primers and Arm-PCR of CDR3 regions. TCRdb ran MiXCR on the multiplex PCR reads and lists one entry per CDR3 protein. The sample lists hundreds of thousands of distinct CDR3 sequences, 13% occurring once. These data also formed part of another study, on T cells in Graves' hyperthyroidism and ophthalmopathy.

This sample comprised peripheral blood mononuclear cells (PBMCs), obtained at new diagnosis, from a patient treated with antithyroid drugs. These receptors were taken from a man aged 25-40 years with Graves disease.

This clonotype was seen ten or more times. CDR3 DNA sequence: TGCAGTGCTCGTGTCCCAGATACGCAGTATTTT. The encoded protein is CSARVPDTQYF. This chain connects TRBV20-1 to TRBJ2-3, with D uncertain. CDR1 is DFQATT and CDR2 is SNEGSKA in the germline V gene (reference sequence). Deletions cut 5 bases from V and 4 bases from J, with 7 bases between. The CDR3 totals 11 residues.

Many counts were recorded for this clonotype. The DNA for the CDR3 is TGTGCCAGCAGCTTCCCGGGACGGAATGAAGCTTTCTTT. This translates into CASSFPGRNEAFF. The chain has TRBV7-8 and TRBJ1-1, with a tentative D call TRBD1 (5 bases). Trimming cost V 3 bases and J 7 bases, with 12 bases left between them. This CDR3 is 13 amino acids long. CDR1 and CDR2 from the germline V gene are SGHVS and FQNEAQ. The whole variable domain, remainder taken from reference TRBV7-8 and TRBJ1-1, is GAGVSQSPRYKVAKRGQDVALRCDPISGHVSLFWYQQALGQGPEFLTYFQNEAQLDKSGLPSDRFFAERPEGSVSTLKIQRTQQEDSAVYLCASSFPGRNEAFFGQGTRLTVV.

The chain recombines TRBV19 with TRBJ1-1, with 10 nucleotides matching TRBD1. The CDR3 length is 19 residues. The ends lost 8 bases at V and 2 bases at J; junction bases unmatched: 20. CDR1 and CDR2 (germline): LNHDA, SQIVND (reference sequence). The CDR3 bases are TGTGCCAGTCCCCCGGGACAGGGGATGTCAGGGGCTAGAAACACTGAAGCTTTCTTT. Protein: CASPPGQGMSGARNTEAFF.

This clonotype appeared many times. The rearrangement links TRBV15 to TRBJ2-7; the match to TRBD1 covers 9 bases. Germline V gives CDR1 LNHNV, CDR2 YYDKDF (reference sequence). The CDR3 has 14 residues. Losses at the gene ends were 0 bases for V and 4 bases for J; bases not matched to a gene: 1. The CDR3 sequence: CATSREDRGYEQYF. The CDR3 DNA reads as TGTGCCACCAGCAGAGAGGACAGGGGATACGAGCAGTACTTC.